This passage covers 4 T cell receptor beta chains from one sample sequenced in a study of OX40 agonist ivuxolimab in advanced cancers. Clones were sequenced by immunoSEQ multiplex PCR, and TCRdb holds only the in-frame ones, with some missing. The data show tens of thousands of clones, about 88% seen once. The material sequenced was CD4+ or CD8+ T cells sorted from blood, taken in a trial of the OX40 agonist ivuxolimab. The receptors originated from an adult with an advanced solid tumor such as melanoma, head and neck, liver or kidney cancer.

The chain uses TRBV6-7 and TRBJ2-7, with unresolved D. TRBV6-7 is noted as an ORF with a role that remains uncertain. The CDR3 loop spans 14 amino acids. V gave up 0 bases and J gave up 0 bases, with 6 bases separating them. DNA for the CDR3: TGTGCCAGCAGTTACTCGGACCGCTCCTACGAGCAGTACTTC. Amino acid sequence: CASSYSDRSYEQYF.

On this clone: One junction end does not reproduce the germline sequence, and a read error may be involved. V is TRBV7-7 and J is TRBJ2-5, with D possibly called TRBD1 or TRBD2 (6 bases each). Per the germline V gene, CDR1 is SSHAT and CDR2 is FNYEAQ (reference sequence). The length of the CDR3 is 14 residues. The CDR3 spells CASSLGGLKETQYF. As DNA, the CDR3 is TGTGCTAGCAGCTTAGGGGGGCTAAAAGAGACCCAGTACTTC.

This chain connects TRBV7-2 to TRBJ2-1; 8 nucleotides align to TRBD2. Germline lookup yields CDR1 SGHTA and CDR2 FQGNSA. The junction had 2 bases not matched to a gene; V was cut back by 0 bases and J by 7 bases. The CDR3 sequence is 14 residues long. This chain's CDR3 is CASSLAAGVNEQFF. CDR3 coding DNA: TGTGCCAGCAGCTTAGCAGCGGGGGTTAATGAGCAGTTCTTC.

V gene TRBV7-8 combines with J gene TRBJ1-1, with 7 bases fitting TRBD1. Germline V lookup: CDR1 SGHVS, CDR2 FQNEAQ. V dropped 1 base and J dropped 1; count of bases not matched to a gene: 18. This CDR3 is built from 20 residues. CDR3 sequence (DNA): TGTGCCAGCAGCTTAGTGAGTTTCGTCCCCGGGACAGTTTCGAACACTGAAGCTTTCTTT. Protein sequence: CASSLVSFVPGTVSNTEAFF.